This T cell receptor beta chain derives from a study of T cell responses to AZD1222 COVID-19 vaccine. Profiling relied on immunoSEQ multiplex PCR, and the TCRdb table lists in-frame clones only, not all of them. The table has around 72,000 clones, around nine tenths seen once. In germline, CDR1 is SGHTA, CDR2 FQGNSA. V lost 4 bases and J lost 5, with 11 bases in between. This CDR3 comprises 13 residues. This TCR was sampled from an adult in good health. The chain links TRBV7-2 to TRBJ1-1; the D gene is possibly TRBD1 (6 bases). The specimen was peripheral blood, collected on day 0 of AZD1222 vaccination. The CDR3: CASSYRVQTEAFF. CDR3 nucleotides: TGTGCCAGCAGCTACAGGGTTCAGACTGAAGCTTTCTTT.